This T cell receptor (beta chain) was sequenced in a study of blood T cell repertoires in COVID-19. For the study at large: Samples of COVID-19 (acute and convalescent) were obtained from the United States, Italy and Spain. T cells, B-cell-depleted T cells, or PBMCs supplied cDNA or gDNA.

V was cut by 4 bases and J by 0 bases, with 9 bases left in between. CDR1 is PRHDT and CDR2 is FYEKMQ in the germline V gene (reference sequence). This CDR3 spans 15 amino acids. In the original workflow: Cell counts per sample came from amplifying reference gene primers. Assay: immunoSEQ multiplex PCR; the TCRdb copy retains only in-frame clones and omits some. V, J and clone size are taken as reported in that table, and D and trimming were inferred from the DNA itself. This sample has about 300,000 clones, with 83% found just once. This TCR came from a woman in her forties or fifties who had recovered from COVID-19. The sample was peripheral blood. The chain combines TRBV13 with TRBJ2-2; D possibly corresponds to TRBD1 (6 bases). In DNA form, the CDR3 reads TGTGCCAGCAGCTACCGGGACACGAACACCGGGGAGCTGTTTTTT. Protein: CASSYRDTNTGELFF.